The 13 T cell receptor beta chains presented below share a single source sample, sequenced in a study of shared clonotypes between healthy human individuals. Only in-frame clones appear in the TCRdb table, and some are missing; sequencing was by immunoSEQ multiplex PCR. Altogether some 790,000 clones are present, around 70% being singletons, with the ten largest covering around 1.7%. The sample consisted of memory CD4+ T cells sorted from blood. Subset noted: CD45RA-negative fraction. Source of these receptors: a young woman in good health.

CDR3 DNA: TGTGCCAGCAGCCCGACAGGGGGACACGACATTCAGTACTTC. This codes for CASSPTGGHDIQYF. This chain uses TRBV11-3 with TRBJ2-4; 9 bases are a match to TRBD1. Per the germline V gene, CDR1 is SGHNT and CDR2 is YENEEA. The CDR3 is made up of 14 amino acids. The V gene end was trimmed by 5 bases and the J gene end by 8 bases; junction bases not matched to a gene: 7.

This rearrangement joins TRBV19 to TRBJ1-5, with D tentatively TRBD1 (5 bases). The CDR3 length is 18 residues. Trimming removed 4 bases at V and 0 bases at J, with 19 bases between. Per the germline V gene, CDR1 is LNHDA and CDR2 is SQIVND (reference sequence). In DNA form, the CDR3 reads TGTGCCAGTAGTACCCCCGTGCTGGGGGGGACTAGCAATCAGCCCCAGCATTTT. Amino acid sequence: CASSTPVLGGTSNQPQHF.

This clone was observed a few times. The chain carries TRBV28 and TRBJ2-4, with D possibly matching TRBD1 (5 bases). Germline assignment: CDR1 MDHEN and CDR2 SYDVKM. The CDR3 has 15 residues. With 5 bases removed from V and 6 bases from J, the gap between germline ends came to 17 bases. The CDR3 spells CASSPTGRAANIQYF. The CDR3 DNA is TGTGCCAGCAGTCCGACCGGCAGGGCAGCAAACATTCAGTACTTC.

The CDR3 loop reads CASRREANNYGYTF. The CDR3 DNA reads as TGTGCCAGCAGACGGGAAGCGAATAACTATGGCTACACCTTC. The chain couples TRBV6-5 to TRBJ1-2, with unresolved D. Trimming pared 6 bases from V and 1 base from J, leaving 12 bases between. In germline, CDR1 is MNHEY, CDR2 SVGAGI. This CDR3 spans 14 amino acids.

The rearrangement joins TRBV5-1 to TRBJ1-5, with unresolved D. Trimming stripped 4 bases from V and 6 bases from J, with 14 bases between. CDR1 is SGHRS and CDR2 is YFSETQ in the germline V gene. CDR3 size: 14 residues. CDR3 bases: TGCGCCAGCAGCCCCGGGGATAAATTTCAGCCCCAGCATTTT. Encoded protein: CASSPGDKFQPQHF.

The V gene is TRBV6-1, the J gene TRBJ2-7; D possibly corresponds to TRBD2 (6 bases). V shed 2 bases and J shed 2 bases, with 13 bases lying between them. CDR3 length: 15 residues. Per the germline V gene, CDR1 is MNHNS and CDR2 is SASEGT. The CDR3 is CASSELGRPPYEQYF. DNA of the CDR3: TGTGCCAGCAGTGAATTGGGGAGGCCTCCCTACGAGCAGTACTTC.

This clone is a singleton in its sample. V usage is TRBV5-1 and J usage is TRBJ2-3; 13 nucleotides agree with TRBD2. J gave up 0 bases and V 9 bases, and 16 bases lay outside the gene matches. Germline assignment: CDR1 SGHRS and CDR2 YFSETQ. The CDR3 has 19 residues. CDR3 residues: CATASGTSGVPGSTDTQYF. The CDR3 DNA is TGCGCCACCGCCTCCGGGACTAGCGGGGTTCCCGGTAGCACAGATACGCAGTATTTT. The entire variable domain, with the rest obtained from reference TRBV5-1 and TRBJ2-3, is as follows: KAGVTQTPRYLIKTRGQQVTLSCSPISGHRSVSWYQQTPGQGLQFLFEYFSETQRNKGNFPGRFSGRQFSNSRSEMNVSTLELGDSALYLCATASGTSGVPGSTDTQYFGPGTRLTVL.

The CDR3 sequence: CASSLRLAGYEQYF. CDR3 nucleotides: TGCGCCAGCAGCCTTCGACTAGCGGGGTACGAGCAGTACTTC. This chain connects TRBV4-3 to TRBJ2-7; 11 nucleotides agree with TRBD2. V shed 4 bases, J shed 4 bases, and the junction held 3 bases outside the gene matches. The germline CDR1 and CDR2 sequences are LGHNA and YSLEER. There are 14 residues in the CDR3.

This chain uses TRBV1 with TRBJ2-7. TRBV1 is termed a pseudogene. This CDR3 spans 15 amino acids. The CDR3 here is CTSSQEMGRLYEQYF. Here the CDR3 DNA reads TGCACCAGCAGCCAAGAGATGGGACGACTCTACGAGCAGTACTTC.

For this clone: A read error may be the cause here, since a much bigger clone is one base away. The rearrangement links TRBV15 to TRBJ2-3, with D uncertain. This CDR3 is built from 12 residues. Per the germline V gene, CDR1 is LNHNV and CDR2 is YYDKDF (reference sequence). Trimming took off 4 bases at V and 7 bases at J, with 9 bases between the two ends. The CDR3 loop is CATSNRTNTQYF. CDR3 in DNA: TGTGCCACCAGCAACAGAACAAATACGCAGTATTTT.

The rearrangement uses TRBV6-1 and TRBJ1-1; tentatively, D is TRBD1 (6 bases). Germline V gene data show CDR1 as MNHNS and CDR2 as SASEGT. This CDR3 comprises 15 residues. V gave up 8 bases and J gave up 1 base, with 17 bases separating them. CDR3 bases: TGTGCCAGCGTGACTGTCCGGGACAAGAACACTGAAGCTTTCTTT. Translating gives CASVTVRDKNTEAFF.

A single count supports this clone. The chain uses TRBV21-1 and TRBJ2-1; TRBD1 was called by the table and not checked on the DNA. TRBV21-1 is flagged as a pseudogene. The CDR3 consists of 16 residues. The CDR3 region has the DNA TGTGCCAGCAGCAAAGCCAGGGGTAGCTCCTACAATGAGCAGTTCTTC. This gives the protein CASSKARGSSYNEQFF.

The chain links TRBV10-3 to TRBJ2-1; 13 nucleotides align to TRBD2. The germline V gene encodes CDR1 ENHRY and CDR2 SYGVKD. After removal of 11 bases from V and 1 base from J, the junction contained 8 bases not matched to a gene. This CDR3 has 16 residues. CDR3 amino acids: CASRTSGSVSYNEQFF. In nucleotides, the CDR3 is TGTGCCTCCCGGACTAGCGGGAGTGTATCCTACAATGAGCAGTTCTTC.